This T cell receptor beta chain comes out of a study of glioma-infiltrating T cells after dendritic cell vaccination. Points from the study as a whole: No direct clonality-survival link was found; a diverse polyclonal response may matter.

TCRdb's copy holds only in-frame clones and misses some; the assay was immunoSEQ multiplex PCR. The table records 90,000 to 110,000 clones, around 90% of them present only once. This clone appeared a few times. The antigen remains undetermined. Time point meaning: after dendritic cell vaccination, including at tumor progression/relapse. The V gene lost 0 bases and the J gene lost 8 bases, with 17 bases spanning the gap. Germline V lookup: CDR1 MGHRA, CDR2 YSYEKL. The CDR3 length is 16 residues. The chain carries TRBV4-1 and TRBJ2-1, with D possibly matching TRBD2 (6 bases). Material: blood, obtained after dendritic cell vaccination. The clonotype was recovered from a human donor with glioblastoma. DNA of the CDR3: TGCGCCAGCAGCCAAGATACGGGGGTTCCCGGGCATGAGCAGTTCTTC. Protein sequence: CASSQDTGVPGHEQFF.